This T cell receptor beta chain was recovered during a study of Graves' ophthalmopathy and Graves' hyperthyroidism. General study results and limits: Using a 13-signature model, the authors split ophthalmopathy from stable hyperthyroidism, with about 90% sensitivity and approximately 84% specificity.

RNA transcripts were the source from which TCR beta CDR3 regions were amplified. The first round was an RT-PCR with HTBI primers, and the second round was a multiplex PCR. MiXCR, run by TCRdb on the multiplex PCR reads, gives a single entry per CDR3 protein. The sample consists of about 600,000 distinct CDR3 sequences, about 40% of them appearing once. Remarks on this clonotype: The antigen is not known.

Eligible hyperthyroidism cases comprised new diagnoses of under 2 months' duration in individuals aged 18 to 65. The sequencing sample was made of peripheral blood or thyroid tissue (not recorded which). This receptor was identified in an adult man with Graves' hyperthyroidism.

CDR3 nucleotides: TGTGCCACGACGGTTCAAGAGACCCAGTACTTC. This translates into CATTVQETQYF. This rearrangement joins TRBV2 to TRBJ2-5, with no clear D. V was clipped by 10 bases and J by 2 bases, with 8 bases between them. CDR3 length: 11 residues. Per germline, CDR1 SNHLY and CDR2 FYNNEI.